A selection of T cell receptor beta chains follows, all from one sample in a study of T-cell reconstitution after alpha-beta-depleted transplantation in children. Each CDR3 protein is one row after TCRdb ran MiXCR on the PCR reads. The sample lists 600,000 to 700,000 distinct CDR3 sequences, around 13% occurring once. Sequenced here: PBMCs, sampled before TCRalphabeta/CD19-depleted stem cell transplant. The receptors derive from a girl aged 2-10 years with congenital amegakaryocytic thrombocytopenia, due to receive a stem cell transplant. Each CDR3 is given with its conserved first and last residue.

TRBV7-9	CASSLVTEKSNQPQHF
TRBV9	CASSDTLNYGYTF
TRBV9	CASSVAAGAGFEQYF
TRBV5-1	CASRLAGEVGDEQFF
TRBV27	CASTNTGTRGYEQYF
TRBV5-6	CASSTDPTEQFF
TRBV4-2	CASSQNPLAGLNNEQFF
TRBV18	CASSPDRLNTEAFF
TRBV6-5	CASSYTGTSQGEQYF
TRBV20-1	CSALTWAYEQYF
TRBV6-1	CASSPSDSPTYEQYF
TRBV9	CASSVAPGPGNTEAFF
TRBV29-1	CSVGTDSNQPQHF
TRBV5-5	CASSNPDLRATSYNEQFF
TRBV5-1	CASSKKGNEQFF
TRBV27	CASSLLQGSTDTQYF
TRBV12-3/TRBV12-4	CASSRRPNEQFF
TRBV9	CASSVGLDTGELFF
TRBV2	CATSPTGAVQETQYF
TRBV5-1	CASSLSRRRRDTQYF
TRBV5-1	CASSHYDRGTDTQYF
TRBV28	CASSLITSGRAPESIYEQYF
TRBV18	CASSNSGRGETQYF
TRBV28	CASSLGQGRGDVLTF
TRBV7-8	CASSKGQQETQYF
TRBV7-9	CASSLGPDREAFF
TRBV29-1	CSALAGEGDTQYF